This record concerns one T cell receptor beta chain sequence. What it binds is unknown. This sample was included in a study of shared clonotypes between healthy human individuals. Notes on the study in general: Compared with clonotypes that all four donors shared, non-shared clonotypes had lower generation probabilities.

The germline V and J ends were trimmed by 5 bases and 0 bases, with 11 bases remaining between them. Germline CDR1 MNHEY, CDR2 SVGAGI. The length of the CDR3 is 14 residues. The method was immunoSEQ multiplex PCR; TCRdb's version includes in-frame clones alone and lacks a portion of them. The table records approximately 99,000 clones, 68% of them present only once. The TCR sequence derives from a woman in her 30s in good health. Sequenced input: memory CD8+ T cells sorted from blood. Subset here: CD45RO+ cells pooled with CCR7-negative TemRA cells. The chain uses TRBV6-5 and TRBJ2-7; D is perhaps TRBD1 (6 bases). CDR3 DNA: TGTGCCAGCAGTGCCACAGGGTCCTCCTACGAGCAGTACTTC. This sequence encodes CASSATGSSYEQYF.